This TCR beta chain comes out of a study of beta chain features in type 1 diabetes. Study as a whole: Investigators examined 107,917,701 sorted cells across all samples.

This clone was seen a handful of times. Its antigen is undetermined. One heparinised draw, averaging about 110 mL, was taken per donor. Sorting that relied on CD45RO/CCR7/CD25/CD127/CD95/CD27 yielded CD4+ naive, central memory, regulatory and stem cell-like memory cells. Purities in excess of 95% were seen in all sorted populations. The study's findings and limits: A moderate, significant TCRB CDR3 shortening appeared in type 1 diabetes across four CD4+ subsets.

Sequenced material consisted of expressed TCRB transcripts (all of the isolated RNA was reverse transcribed). TCRdb keeps only in-frame clones here, not all; method: immunoSEQ multiplex PCR. The sample gives about 650,000 clones, about an eighth of which show up once; around 0.12% is in the top ten. CDR1 and CDR2 (germline): MDHEN, SYDVKM. The CDR3 is made up of 14 amino acids. V shed 6 bases, J shed 3 bases, and the junction held 2 bases outside the gene matches. The chain combines TRBV28 with TRBJ2-3; 11 bases map to TRBD2. The clonotype originates from a man under 40 with type 1 diabetes. Material for sequencing was naive CD4+ T cells from blood. For the CDR3, the DNA is TGTGCCAGCAGCAGGACTAGCGGGACAGATACGCAGTATTTT. Translating it yields CASSRTSGTDTQYF.